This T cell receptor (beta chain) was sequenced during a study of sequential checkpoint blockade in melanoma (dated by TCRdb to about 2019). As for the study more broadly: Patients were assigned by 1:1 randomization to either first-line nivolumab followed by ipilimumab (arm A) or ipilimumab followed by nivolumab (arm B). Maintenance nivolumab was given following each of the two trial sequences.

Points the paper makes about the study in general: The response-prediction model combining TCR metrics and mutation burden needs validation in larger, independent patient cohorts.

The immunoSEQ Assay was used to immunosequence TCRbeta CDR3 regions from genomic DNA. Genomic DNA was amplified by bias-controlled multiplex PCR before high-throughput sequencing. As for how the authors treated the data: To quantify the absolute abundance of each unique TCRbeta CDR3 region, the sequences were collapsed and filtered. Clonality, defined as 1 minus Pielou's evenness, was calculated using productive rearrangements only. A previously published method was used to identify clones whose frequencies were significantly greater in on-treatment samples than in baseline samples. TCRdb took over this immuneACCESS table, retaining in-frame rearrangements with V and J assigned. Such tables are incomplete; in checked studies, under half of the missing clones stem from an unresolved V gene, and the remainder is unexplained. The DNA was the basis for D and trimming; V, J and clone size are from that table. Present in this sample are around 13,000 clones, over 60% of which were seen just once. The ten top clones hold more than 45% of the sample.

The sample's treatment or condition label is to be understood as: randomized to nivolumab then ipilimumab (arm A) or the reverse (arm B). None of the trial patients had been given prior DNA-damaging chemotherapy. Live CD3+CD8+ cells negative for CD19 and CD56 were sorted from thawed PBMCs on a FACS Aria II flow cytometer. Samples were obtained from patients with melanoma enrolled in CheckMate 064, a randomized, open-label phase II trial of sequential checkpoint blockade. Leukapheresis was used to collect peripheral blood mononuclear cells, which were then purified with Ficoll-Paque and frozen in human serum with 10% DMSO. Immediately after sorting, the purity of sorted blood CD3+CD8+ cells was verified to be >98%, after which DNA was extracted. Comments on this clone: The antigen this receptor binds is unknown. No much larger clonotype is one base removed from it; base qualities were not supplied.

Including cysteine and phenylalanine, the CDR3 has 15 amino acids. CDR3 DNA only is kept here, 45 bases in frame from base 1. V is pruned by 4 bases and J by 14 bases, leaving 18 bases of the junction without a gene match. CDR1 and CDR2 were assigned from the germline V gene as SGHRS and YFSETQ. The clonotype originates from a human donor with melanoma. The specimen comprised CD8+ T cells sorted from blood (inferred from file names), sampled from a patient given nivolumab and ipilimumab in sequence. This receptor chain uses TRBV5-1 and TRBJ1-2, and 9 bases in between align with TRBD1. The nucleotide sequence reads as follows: TGCGCCAGCAGCCCTCACACAGGGGGCGGGGTTGGACGGACCTTC. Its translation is CASSPHTGGGVGRTF.